These 12 T cell receptor beta chains originate from one sample sequenced in a study of T cell repertoires in cytomegalovirus infection. TCRdb passed the reads through MiXCR, listing each CDR3 protein once. This table has 250,000 to 300,000 distinct CDR3 sequences, roughly an eighth appearing once. The specimen sequenced was PBMCs. The receptors stem from a human donor in good health (CMV status not recorded). Some clones in this sample may be carry-over from other donors' samples.

This clonotype has at least ten counts. The rearrangement links TRBV4-2 to TRBJ2-7; D not resolved. Germline-derived CDR1 and CDR2 are LGHNA and YNFKEQ. There are 13 residues in the CDR3. Deletions cut 0 bases from V and 3 bases from J, with 6 bases between. The CDR3 spells CASSQEGFYEQYF. CDR3 bases: TGTGCCAGCAGCCAAGAGGGCTTCTACGAGCAGTACTTC.

This clonotype was recorded a few times. The genes are TRBV20-1 and TRBJ1-5; D call uncertain. The CDR3 is 15 residues long. CDR1 and CDR2 (germline): DFQATT, SNEGSKA (reference sequence). The V end was cut by 1 base, the J end by 2 bases, with 12 bases between. CDR3 coding DNA: TGCAGTGCTAGAGCCTCGAGGTTAGGCAATCAGCCCCAGCATTTT. Translated, it gives CSARASRLGNQPQHF.

This clonotype has ten or more counts. The chain has TRBV14 and TRBJ2-2; D unclear. Germline-derived CDR1 and CDR2 are SGHDN and FVKESK. The CDR3 extends over 17 amino acids. V lost 3 bases, J lost 2 bases, and 16 bases lay in between. CDR3 nucleotide sequence: TGTGCCAGCAGCCACTCTTATAGAAAAATAAACACCGGGGAGCTGTTTTTT. Translated: CASSHSYRKINTGELFF.

This clonotype came up many times. V usage is TRBV12-3 or TRBV12-4 and J usage is TRBJ1-1; 7 nucleotides match TRBD1. The CDR3 contains 14 residues. Trimming at V came to 5 bases and at J to 6 bases, leaving 9 bases not matched to a gene. The CDR3 loop is CASSPGRDSSEAFF. DNA for the CDR3: TGTGCCAGCAGTCCCGGCCGGGACAGCTCTGAAGCTTTCTTT.

This clonotype was found a few times. The CDR3 nucleotides read TGTGCCAGCAGCGCGACTAGCGGCAATGAGCAGTTCTTC. It translates to CASSATSGNEQFF. The chain recombines TRBV2 with TRBJ2-1; the match to TRBD2 covers 9 bases. V lost 6 bases, J lost 6 bases, and 3 bases stayed unmatched. Germline CDR1 SNHLY, CDR2 FYNNEI. The CDR3 is 13 amino acids.

This chain links TRBV5-1 with TRBJ1-5, with 8 bases that match TRBD1. V shed 1 base, J shed 10 bases, and the junction held 13 bases outside the gene matches. This CDR3 has 16 residues. CDR1 SGHRS and CDR2 YFSETQ come from the germline V gene. CDR3 sequence (DNA): TGCGCCAGCAGCTTGTTCCCGGACAGGGAGCGTTCACCCCAGCATTTT. It yields the protein CASSLFPDRERSPQHF. Full variable domain (remainder filled in from reference TRBV5-1 and TRBJ1-5): KAGVTQTPRYLIKTRGQQVTLSCSPISGHRSVSWYQQTPGQGLQFLFEYFSETQRNKGNFPGRFSGRQFSNSRSEMNVSTLELGDSALYLCASSLFPDRERSPQHFGDGTRLSIL.

The chain combines TRBV6-1 with TRBJ2-5; TRBD1 is a possible D gene (6 bases). CDR3 length equals 14 residues. CDR1 is MNHNS, CDR2 SASEGT, per germline. V dropped 1 base and J dropped 4 bases, with 10 bases sitting between them. DNA for the CDR3: TGTGCCAGCAGTGAAGGGACAGCTCGAGAGACCCAGTACTTC. Its protein is CASSEGTARETQYF.

This clonotype was seen only a few times. The V gene is TRBV28, the J gene TRBJ1-2; the D is unclear. CDR1 is MDHEN and CDR2 is SYDVKM in the germline V gene. V lost 6 bases and J 0 bases, leaving 11 bases between the germline ends. The CDR3 has 14 amino acids. CDR3 in amino acids: CASRKGGPNYGYTF. CDR3 coding DNA: TGTGCCAGCAGGAAGGGCGGGCCTAACTATGGCTACACCTTC.

The chain has TRBV11-2 and TRBJ2-7; no clear D gene. CDR1 and CDR2 from the germline V gene are SGHAT and FQNNGV. Trimming pared 4 bases from V and 10 bases from J, leaving 11 bases between. The CDR3 extends over 11 amino acids. CDR3 protein: CASSYAGEQYF. CDR3 DNA: TGTGCCAGCAGCTACGCAGGAGAACAGTACTTC.

At least ten counts were recorded for this clonotype. This sequence joins TRBV10-1 and TRBJ1-1; D ambiguous. The CDR3 sequence is 13 residues long. Per germline, CDR1 WNHNN and CDR2 SYGVQD (reference sequence). V was cut by 3 bases and J by 3 bases, with 8 bases left in between. The CDR3 DNA is TGCGCCAGCAGTGAAGACGGCTACACTGAAGCTTTCTTT. As protein: CASSEDGYTEAFF.

In this sample, this clonotype turned up a few times. J is TRBJ2-1 and V is TRBV5-4; 9 nucleotides line up with TRBD2. This CDR3 spans 15 amino acids. The V and J ends lost 4 bases and 3 bases, in that order; junction bases with no gene match: 5. The V gene's germline CDR1 is SGHNT and CDR2 YYREEE (reference sequence). The CDR3 loop is CASSRRTSVYNEQFF. The CDR3 DNA is TGTGCCAGCAGCCGGAGGACTAGCGTCTACAATGAGCAGTTCTTC.

The table lists this clonotype with many counts. The chain employs TRBV14 and TRBJ2-1; maybe TRBD1 (7 bases). The CDR3 length is 16 residues. Germline V gives CDR1 SGHDN, CDR2 FVKESK. The V and J ends lost 5 bases and 0 bases respectively, with 14 bases between them. The CDR3: CASSGGGGGSYNEQFF. The CDR3 DNA is TGTGCCAGCAGCGGCGGAGGGGGCGGCTCCTACAATGAGCAGTTCTTC.